The rows below give T cell receptor beta chains drawn from one sample of a study of T-cell memory formation after mild COVID-19. TCRdb analysed the 5' RACE reads with MiXCR anew, one entry per CDR3 protein. The table lists roughly 130,000 distinct CDR3 sequences, 16% of them singletons, with roughly 14% in the top ten. The source material was PBMCs or a T cell subset sorted from them (not recorded which). These receptor sequences come from an adult woman who had mild COVID-19 (a few samples of this study predate the infection). Cell type and time point are not known. Both conserved end residues are part of each CDR3. The order of the fields is D gene, J gene, V gene, clone size, CDR3 DNA, CDR3 protein. D genes are given only for firm matches. Size tells how often a clone was seen (once, few, many) or the class of an expanded clone, and some rows leave it out.

NA TRBJ2-5 TRBV3-1 NA TGTGCCAGCAGCCACCCCGGGACGGCGGAAGAGACCCAGTACTTC CASSHPGTAEETQYF
TRBD1 TRBJ2-1 TRBV5-1 many TGCGCCAGCAGCTTGCAGAGGGGGACAGTTGGTGAGCAGTTCTTC CASSLQRGTVGEQFF
TRBD2 TRBJ2-5 TRBV24-1 few TGTGCCACCAGTCTAGCGGGAGGACGGGAGACCCAGTACTTC CATSLAGGRETQYF
TRBD2 TRBJ2-4 TRBV5-6 NA TGTGCCAGCAGCCCGACTAGCGGGGGGGGAGACATTCAGTACTTC CASSPTSGGGDIQYF
TRBD2 TRBJ2-1 TRBV6-1 few TGTGCCAGCAGTACCCTAGCGGGAGAGCAGTTCTTC CASSTLAGEQFF
NA TRBJ1-2 TRBV27 NA TGTGCCAGCAGTTTATATGCTACAGGGAGCACCTATGGCTACACCTTC CASSLYATGSTYGYTF
NA TRBJ1-1 TRBV9 NA TGTGCCAGTGGGGACGGCTCTGAAGCTTTCTTT CASGDGSEAFF
NA TRBJ2-3 TRBV24-1 few TGTGCCACCAGTGATTGGGCAACAGATACGCAGTATTTT CATSDWATDTQYF
NA TRBJ2-7 TRBV6-2/TRBV6-3 NA TGTGCCAGCAGTTATTTTGGGGGGAACTACGAGCAGTACTTC CASSYFGGNYEQYF
NA TRBJ2-2 TRBV29-1 NA TGCAGCGGTGAGGTTCCGAACACCGGGGAGCTGTTTTTT CSGEVPNTGELFF
NA TRBJ2-2 TRBV9 few TGTGCCAGCAGCCCCTCCGGAGACACCGGGGAGCTGTTTTTT CASSPSGDTGELFF
NA TRBJ2-1 TRBV7-6 NA TGTGCCAGCAGCTTAGGACTTTACAATGAGCAGTTCTTC CASSLGLYNEQFF
TRBD1 TRBJ1-1 TRBV7-9 NA TGTGCCAGCAGCTCACCCGGACAGGGAGAAAAAGCTTTCTTT CASSSPGQGEKAFF
TRBD2 TRBJ2-2 TRBV12-3/TRBV12-4 NA TGTGCCAGCAGTTTAAAGGCCCAGCGGCTAGCGGCTAGGAACACCGGGGAGCTGTTTTTT CASSLKAQRLAARNTGELFF
TRBD1 TRBJ2-7 TRBV7-9 few TGTGCCAGCAGCTTTCCAGGGGGTGAAGACGAGCAGTACTTC CASSFPGGEDEQYF
TRBD2 TRBJ2-7 TRBV27 few TGTGCCAGCAGTTTAGGTTGGCGGGAGGGCCTATACTACGAGCAGTACTTC CASSLGWREGLYYEQYF
NA TRBJ2-3 TRBV6-2/TRBV6-3 few TGTGCCAGCAGTTATATCGGGCGGGCGAGCACAGATACGCAGTATTTT CASSYIGRASTDTQYF
NA TRBJ2-2 TRBV6-5 few TGTGCCAGCAGTTACTCGTCTCAATCTGGCACCGGGGAGCTGTTTTTT CASSYSSQSGTGELFF
NA TRBJ2-3 TRBV5-8 few TGTGCCAGCAGCTTGGATTGGGGCACAGATACGCAGTATTTT CASSLDWGTDTQYF
NA TRBJ1-1 TRBV7-9 few TGTGCCAGCAGCTCAACCCCGGGACGTACCAACACTGAAGCTTTCTTT CASSSTPGRTNTEAFF
TRBD1 TRBJ1-1 TRBV4-1 NA TGCGCCAGCTTTCAACCGGGACAGAGCCGTAGGGACACTGAAGCTTTCTTT CASFQPGQSRRDTEAFF
TRBD1 TRBJ2-7 TRBV18 few TGTGCCAGCTCACCCCGGGACAGTCCCTACGAGCAGTACTTC CASSPRDSPYEQYF
NA TRBJ2-5 TRBV19 NA TGTGCCAGTAGTATCTACGGGAGGTCGTTTGACAGGACCCAAGAGACCCAGTACTTC CASSIYGRSFDRTQETQYF
NA TRBJ2-5 TRBV20-1 few TGCAGTGCTAGGGCCCTAGCGCCCTACCAAGAGACCCAGTACTTC CSARALAPYQETQYF
NA TRBJ1-1 TRBV29-1 few TGCAGCGTTTGGGGGGCCGGGGTGACTGAAGCTTTCTTT CSVWGAGVTEAFF
NA TRBJ1-1 TRBV5-1 NA TGCGCCAGCAGCCGGATGGTGGGTATTGCAGCGAACACTGAAGCTTTCTTT CASSRMVGIAANTEAFF
TRBD2 TRBJ2-4 TRBV11-2 many TGTGCCAGCAGCTCAACTAGCGGGCGGAAGTACTTC CASSSTSGRKYF
NA TRBJ2-3 TRBV7-2 few TGTGCCAGCAGCTTAGCAGTCCAGTTCGGTACGCAGTATTTT CASSLAVQFGTQYF
NA TRBJ1-5 TRBV20-1 few TGCAGTGCAGGGTCATTGCAGGGTGGTCAGCCCCAGCATTTT CSAGSLQGGQPQHF
NA TRBJ2-1 TRBV18 few TGTGCCAGCTCACCCCCGGTGGAATACAATGAGCAGTTCTTC CASSPPVEYNEQFF
NA TRBJ2-2 TRBV10-3 few TGTGCCATCAGTACCGGGACTTCGAACACCGGGGAGCTGTTTTTT CAISTGTSNTGELFF
NA TRBJ2-1 TRBV11-2 many TGTGCCAGCAGTCTCAGTACATACAATGAGCAGTTCTTC CASSLSTYNEQFF
NA TRBJ1-1 TRBV10-3 NA TGTGCCACTTCCCAGGGCGGAAGGACTGAAGCTTTCTTT CATSQGGRTEAFF
NA TRBJ2-4 TRBV4-3 NA TGCGCCAGCAGCCAAGAACCACAGGACAAAAATCAGTACTTC CASSQEPQDKNQYF
NA TRBJ2-3 TRBV4-3 few TGCGCCAGCAGCCAAGACAGCCATAGCACAGATACGCAGTATTTT CASSQDSHSTDTQYF
TRBD1 TRBJ2-2 TRBV6-5 few TGTGCCAGCAGAGACAGGGAATATGGCGGGGAGCTGTTTTTT CASRDREYGGELFF
TRBD2 TRBJ2-3 TRBV7-2 few TGTGCCAGCAGCACCGGGACTAGCGGGGAGACGCAGTATTTT CASSTGTSGETQYF
TRBD2 TRBJ2-1 TRBV27 NA TGTGCCAGCATGGGAAGGTCGGGAGGGCCTGACAATGAGCAGTTCTTC CASMGRSGGPDNEQFF
NA TRBJ1-1 TRBV9 NA TGTGCCAGCAGCGCGGGGGGGCGGACTGAAGCTTTCTTT CASSAGGRTEAFF
NA TRBJ2-7 TRBV6-6 few TGTGCCAGCAGTTTGACTGGAGGGCCTCAGGAGCAGTACTTC CASSLTGGPQEQYF
TRBD2 TRBJ2-7 TRBV4-3 many TGCGCCAGCAGCCAAGATAGACTAGCGGGAGTTCACGAGCAGTACTTC CASSQDRLAGVHEQYF
NA TRBJ2-3 TRBV7-2 NA TGTGCCAGCAGCCTCACGATGGGAGATACGCAGTATTTT CASSLTMGDTQYF
TRBD2 TRBJ2-1 TRBV29-1 NA TGCAGCGTTGAAGATAAGGGACTAGCGGGAGTCAATGAGCAGTTCTTC CSVEDKGLAGVNEQFF
TRBD1 TRBJ2-2 TRBV9 NA TGTGCCAGCAGCGCCCGGGACAGGAACACCGGGGAGCTGTTTTTT CASSARDRNTGELFF
NA TRBJ2-5 TRBV5-1 few TGCGCCAGCAGCTACGAGGGGGGATGGGAGACCCAGTACTTC CASSYEGGWETQYF
NA TRBJ2-2 TRBV9 few TGTGCCAGCAGCCCATCCTCGGGGGTGGTGGCCGGGGAGCTGTTTTTT CASSPSSGVVAGELFF
TRBD1 TRBJ1-1 TRBV4-1 NA TGCGCCAGCAGCCAAGGAAGGGGGCGCGTAGCATTGGAAGGCACTGAAGCTTTCTTT CASSQGRGRVALEGTEAFF
NA TRBJ2-1 TRBV9 few TGTGCCAGCAGCGTAAGGGGGGGGAACTCCTACAATGAGCAGTTCTTC CASSVRGGNSYNEQFF
NA TRBJ2-5 TRBV24-1 NA TGTGCCACCGGGACCGGGCCGGCGGAGACCCAGTACTTC CATGTGPAETQYF
NA TRBJ1-2 TRBV7-2 NA TGTGCCAGCAGCTTCCGGGACACTTGGCTCTATGGCTACACCTTC CASSFRDTWLYGYTF
TRBD1 TRBJ1-1 TRBV27 NA TGTGCCAGCAGCGTGACAGGGGGCCTGAACACTGAAGCTTTCTTT CASSVTGGLNTEAFF
NA TRBJ1-1 TRBV2 few TGTGCCTTTCATAGGGGCAGCGAAGCTTTCTTT CAFHRGSEAFF
TRBD2 TRBJ2-7 TRBV3-1 many TGTGCCAGCAGCTCAACTAGCGCGGCCTACGAGCAGTACTTC CASSSTSAAYEQYF
NA TRBJ1-1 TRBV12-3/TRBV12-4 NA TGTGCCAGCAGGGAGTCCGGGACTGAAGCTTTCTTT CASRESGTEAFF
NA TRBJ1-2 TRBV5-1 NA TGCGCCAGCAGCTTGGGGGACGGACTCTATGGCTACACCTTC CASSLGDGLYGYTF
NA TRBJ1-4 TRBV20-1 few TGCAGTGCTAGAGAAGACAGGAATTGGTACGGGGTTGAAAAACTGTTTTTT CSAREDRNWYGVEKLFF
NA TRBJ2-3 TRBV7-3 few TGTGCCAGCAGCTTCCTAGGGACAGATACGCAGTATTTT CASSFLGTDTQYF